The TCR beta chain under discussion was sequenced for a study of OX40 agonist ivuxolimab in advanced cancers. At the level of the study: Ivuxolimab, an antibody acting as an agonist of OX40 (CD134), was used to treat patients. Three patients showed partial responses: one hepatocellular carcinoma and two cutaneous melanoma cases. Ivuxolimab was administered intravenously to patients at 0.01 to 10 mg/kg every 2 weeks. Study results and caveats: Low normalized T-cell clonal expansion also characterized some of the nonresponders.

As for this clone: The target antigen is unknown.

Produced via immunoSEQ multiplex PCR; TCRdb's table is partial and in-frame only. The table records about 32,000 clones, around nine tenths of them present only once. Germline values: CDR1 ENHRY, CDR2 SYGVKD. CDR3 size: 13 residues. V was clipped by 4 bases and J by 2 bases, with 7 bases between them. The clonotype was recovered from an adult with an advanced solid tumor such as melanoma, head and neck, liver or kidney cancer. Sequenced material: CD4+ or CD8+ T cells sorted from blood, taken in a trial of the OX40 agonist ivuxolimab. The chain couples TRBV10-3 to TRBJ2-3; D is unresolved. The CDR3 region is CAISGTFTDTQYF. The DNA for the CDR3 is TGTGCCATCAGTGGAACCTTCACAGATACGCAGTATTTT.